This TCR beta chain was captured by sequencing in a study of cytomegalovirus exposure and HLA in healthy donors. Study observations and caveats: Previously analyzed data showed that most TCR beta V segments were productive at a frequency of about 87% or about 30%.

This CDR3 spans 16 amino acids. The J segment lost 8 bases and the V segment lost 1 base, leaving 9 bases of the junction unmatched. Germline V gene data show CDR1 as SSHAT and CDR2 as FNYEAQ (reference sequence). As regards this clone: Its antigen is currently unknown.

The PCR made use of 60 Vbeta and 13 Jbeta primers. Assay used: immunoSEQ multiplex PCR; TCRdb lists only in-frame clones, some missing. This table holds roughly 200,000 clones, more than 65% found once. V and J are TRBV7-7 and TRBJ2-1; 9 nucleotides line up with TRBD2. The sequenced material came from PBMCs. This clonotype originated in a man aged 35 to 55 in good health and CMV-seropositive. The CDR3 sequence: CASSLVASGMGDEQFF. Written as DNA, the CDR3 is TGTGCCAGCAGCTTAGTCGCTAGCGGGATGGGGGATGAGCAGTTCTTC.